This T cell receptor (beta chain) emerged from a study of T cells in Graves' hyperthyroidism and ophthalmopathy. The overall study: Peripheral blood was collected at initial diagnosis, before any treatment. Study conclusions and caveats: Median prediction lead before ophthalmopathy onset was around 7 months with the model.

An absence of ophthalmopathy progression within 18 months meant stable Graves' hyperthyroidism. Diagnosis relied on clinical symptoms, serum thyroxine and TRAb, thyroid ultrasound and orbital computed tomography. Per the germline V gene, CDR1 is SEHNR and CDR2 is FQNEAQ (reference sequence). The CDR3 sequence is 14 residues long. With V trimmed by 1 base and J by 8 bases, 7 bases remained unmatched. In this sample, this clonotype turned up a few times. The antigen is not known. It was RNA transcripts that yielded the amplified TCR beta CDR3 regions. The study used the HTBI primer set for a first-round RT-PCR of the TCR CDR3. TCRdb re-analysed the multiplex PCR reads in MiXCR, keeping a single row per CDR3 protein. Of about 400,000 distinct CDR3 sequences listed, roughly an eighth are singletons.

The TCR sequence derives from a woman aged 18-29 years with Graves' hyperthyroidism. The specimen was blood. The rearrangement uses TRBV7-9 and TRBJ1-2, with 7 bases aligning to TRBD1. Here the CDR3 DNA reads TGTGCCAGCAGCTTAGGTACAGGGGAACCGGGCTACACCTTC. Translated, it gives CASSLGTGEPGYTF.